This passage covers 11 T cell receptor beta chains from one sample sequenced in a study of monozygotic twins with inflammatory bowel disease. TCRdb re-called the 5' RACE reads; every CDR3 protein appears as one record, without DNA. The sample includes some 400,000 distinct CDR3 sequences. Sequenced: blood. These receptors all come from a human donor with ulcerative colitis or Crohn's disease, or a healthy co-twin of an affected twin (not recorded which).

The rearrangement links TRBV18 to TRBJ2-7; TCRdb outputs TRBD2, but without DNA this stays unchecked. Germline CDR1 reads KGHSH; CDR2 reads LQKENI. The CDR3 is 14 residues long. The CDR3 sequence: CASSSGGLADEQYF.

This sequence joins TRBV20-1 and TRBJ2-7; TCRdb's assignment of TRBD1 cannot be checked, as there is no DNA. This CDR3 spans 14 amino acids. Germline CDR1 is DFQATT and CDR2 is SNEGSKA (reference sequence). This chain's CDR3 is CSARGSLALYEQYF.

The chain couples TRBV15 to TRBJ1-4. CDR1 LNHNV and CDR2 YYDKDF come from the germline V gene (reference sequence). The CDR3 extends over 15 amino acids. CDR3 in amino acids: CATSRAQLANEKLFF.

V and J are TRBV21-1 and TRBJ2-7; lacking DNA, the TRBD1 call made by TCRdb goes unchecked. TRBV21-1 is annotated as a pseudogene. This CDR3 contains 14 residues. CDR3 amino acids: CASSTGGIRNEQYF.

The rearrangement links TRBV19 to TRBJ1-2; the TRBD1 assignment by TCRdb is unverifiable without DNA. This CDR3 region has 13 residues. Germline V CDR1 and CDR2: LNHDA, SQIVND (reference sequence). CDR3 protein: CASTRTGVYGYTF.

The chain uses TRBV7-2 and TRBJ2-3; TCRdb indicates TRBD2, and absent DNA this call remains unverified. Germline V gives CDR1 SGHTA, CDR2 FQGNSA. The CDR3 extends over 16 amino acids. The CDR3 reads CASSRRTSGGADTQYF.

The CDR3 is CSASRGNQPQHF. This chain uses TRBV20-1 with TRBJ1-5; as DNA is missing, the TRBD1 call by TCRdb cannot be tested. Germline CDR1 reads DFQATT; CDR2 reads SNEGSKA (reference sequence). This CDR3 contains 12 residues.

V gene TRBV15 combines with J gene TRBJ1-2. CDR1 LNHNV and CDR2 YYDKDF come from the germline V gene (reference sequence). CDR3 length: 14 residues. The CDR3 protein is CATSSGLLASGYTF.

V and J are TRBV5-1 and TRBJ2-1. This CDR3 is built from 13 residues. From germline, CDR1 is SGHRS and CDR2 YFSETQ. The CDR3 loop is CASSLVSDNEQFF. Variable domain in full (rest from reference TRBV5-1 and TRBJ2-1): KAGVTQTPRYLIKTRGQQVTLSCSPISGHRSVSWYQQTPGQGLQFLFEYFSETQRNKGNFPGRFSGRQFSNSRSEMNVSTLELGDSALYLCASSLVSDNEQFFGPGTRLTVL.

The chain has TRBV20-1 and TRBJ2-5; the TRBD2 assignment by TCRdb is unverifiable without DNA. Germline CDR1 reads DFQATT; CDR2 reads SNEGSKA (reference sequence). This CDR3 comprises 15 residues. The CDR3 sequence: CSARHPRDFQETQYF.

The chain carries TRBV20-1 and TRBJ2-1; TCRdb's D call of TRBD2 is untestable without DNA. This CDR3 is 15 amino acids long. Per germline, CDR1 DFQATT and CDR2 SNEGSKA (reference sequence). The CDR3 spells CSARRTSGIYNEQFF.